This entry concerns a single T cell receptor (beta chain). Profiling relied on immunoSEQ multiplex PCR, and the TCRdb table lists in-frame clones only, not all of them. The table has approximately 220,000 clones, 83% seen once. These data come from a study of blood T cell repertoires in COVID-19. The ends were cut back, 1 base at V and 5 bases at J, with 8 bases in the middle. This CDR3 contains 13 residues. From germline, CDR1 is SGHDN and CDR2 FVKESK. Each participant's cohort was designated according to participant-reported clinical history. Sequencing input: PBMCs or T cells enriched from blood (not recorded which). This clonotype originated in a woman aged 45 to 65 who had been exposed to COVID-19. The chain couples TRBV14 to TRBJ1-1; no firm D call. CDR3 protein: CASSQVAVTEAFF. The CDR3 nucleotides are TGTGCCAGCAGCCAAGTGGCCGTAACTGAAGCTTTCTTT.